Listed here are 19 T cell receptor beta chains from one sample, sequenced in a study of type 1 regulatory T cells. A single record per CDR3 protein comes from TCRdb applying MiXCR to the reads. The sample contains approximately 97,000 distinct CDR3 sequences, roughly 31% of which appear only once. Sequencing used CD4+ T cells, either the whole sample or a sorted fraction (not recorded which). These receptors all stem from a human donor in good health.

The chain combines TRBV28 with TRBJ2-7, with D possibly TRBD2 on 6 matching bases. The germline gives CDR1 MDHEN, CDR2 SYDVKM. This CDR3 contains 16 residues. Trimming removed 4 bases from V and 4 bases from J, with 20 bases in between. CDR3 DNA sequence: TGTGCCAGCAGTTCACATTCCGGGCTAGCGACTTACGAGCAGTACTTC. Translating gives CASSSHSGLATYEQYF.

The chain uses TRBV5-4 and TRBJ1-5; 7 bases line up with TRBD1. The CDR3 length is 14 residues. Germline V gene sequence: CDR1 SGHNT, CDR2 YYREEE (reference sequence). With 3 bases clipped from V and 3 bases from J, the junction kept 3 bases outside the gene matches. The CDR3 region is CASSSGTDNQPQHF. The CDR3 region has the DNA TGTGCCAGCAGCTCTGGGACAGACAATCAGCCCCAGCATTTT.

This sequence joins TRBV7-3 and TRBJ1-1; D call uncertain. CDR1 is SGHTA, CDR2 FQGTGA, per germline. This CDR3 contains 15 residues. V was shortened by 3 bases and J by 4 bases, with 15 bases between the two germline ends. The CDR3 reads CASSFGSSSGTEAFF. In DNA form, the CDR3 reads TGTGCCAGCAGCTTTGGTTCGTCTTCGGGCACTGAAGCTTTCTTT.

The V call is TRBV2, the J call TRBJ2-7; D is unclear. Germline V gene lookup returns CDR1 SNHLY and CDR2 FYNNEI. The ends were cut back, 3 bases at V and 2 bases at J, with 8 bases in the middle. The length of the CDR3 is 13 residues. The CDR3 region has the DNA TGTGCCAGCAGTGACCCGCCGACCTACGAGCAGTACTTC. Translating gives CASSDPPTYEQYF.

This clonotype has a handful of counts. The chain recombines TRBV5-1 with TRBJ2-7; no clear D gene. Looked up from germline, CDR1 is SGHRS and CDR2 is YFSETQ. The CDR3 has 14 residues. V lost 3 bases to trimming and J lost 4 bases, with 14 bases between them. The CDR3 is CASSSDLPGYEQYF. In DNA form, the CDR3 reads TGCGCCAGCAGCTCGGACCTACCTGGGTACGAGCAGTACTTC.

V gene TRBV4-3 combines with J gene TRBJ1-3; D is possibly TRBD1 (5 bases). The CDR3 loop spans 17 amino acids. Germline loops: CDR1 LGHNA, CDR2 YSLEER. V lost 0 bases and J lost 1, with 13 bases in between. The CDR3, as DNA: TGCGCCAGCAGCCAAGATACGCGAGGGGCGTCTGGAAACACCATATATTTT. It translates to CASSQDTRGASGNTIYF.

This clonotype was detected only a few times. The chain couples TRBV5-1 to TRBJ1-6, with D possibly being TRBD1 (6 bases). Deletions cut 5 bases from V and 14 bases from J, with 17 bases between. The germline V gene has CDR1 SGHRS and CDR2 YFSETQ. The CDR3 loop spans 13 amino acids. CDR3 protein: CASRSDSWETLHF. The DNA for the CDR3 is TGCGCCAGCAGATCGGACAGCTGGGAAACCCTCCACTTT.

The chain combines TRBV3-1 with TRBJ1-1; D remains ambiguous. The CDR3 runs 11 residues. Germline CDR1 LGHDT, CDR2 YNNKEL (reference sequence). Trimming removed 3 bases at V and 6 bases at J, with 5 bases between. The CDR3 sequence is CASSQSAEAFF. The CDR3 nucleotides are TGTGCCAGCAGCCAGAGTGCTGAAGCTTTCTTT.

In DNA, the CDR3 is TGCGCCAGCATTTCCCCCCCGGACGGAGACTACGAGCAGTACTTC. Amino acid sequence: CASISPPDGDYEQYF. The chain uses TRBV10-1 and TRBJ2-7, with D uncertain. This CDR3 contains 15 residues. Germline-derived CDR1 and CDR2 are WNHNN and SYGVQD (reference sequence). V dropped 7 bases and J dropped 3 bases, with 19 bases sitting between them.

This clonotype was seen more than once but under ten times. The chain employs TRBV7-2 and TRBJ2-3; D assignment may be TRBD1 or TRBD2 (5 bases each). The CDR3 has 13 residues. Germline-derived CDR1 and CDR2 are SGHTA and FQGNSA. V gave up 4 bases and J gave up 0 bases, with 5 bases separating them. The CDR3 bases are TGTGCCAGCAGCTGGGACAGCACAGATACGCAGTATTTT. Protein sequence: CASSWDSTDTQYF.

This clonotype was found a few times. The chain recombines TRBV29-1 with TRBJ2-7, with a tentative D call TRBD1 (5 bases). The germline V gene encodes CDR1 SQVTM and CDR2 ANQGSEA. The CDR3 runs to 14 residues. Deletions cut 3 bases from V and 0 bases from J, with 12 bases between. CDR3 nucleotides: TGCAGCGTTGATTCCCCAGGGAACTCCTACGAGCAGTACTTC. Its protein is CSVDSPGNSYEQYF.

The chain combines TRBV7-8 with TRBJ2-1, with 7 bases that match TRBD1. The CDR3 is 18 amino acids. Looked up from germline, CDR1 is SGHVS and CDR2 is FQNEAQ. The V gene end was trimmed by 5 bases and the J gene end by 2 bases; junction bases not matched to a gene: 15. The CDR3 DNA is TGTGCCAGCAGCCGAAATACCCTCACCGGGACAGCCTACAATGAGCAGTTCTTC. Its translation: CASSRNTLTGTAYNEQFF.

V is TRBV7-2 and J is TRBJ2-3; tentatively, D is TRBD1 (6 bases). Germline-derived CDR1 and CDR2 are SGHTA and FQGNSA. The CDR3 is made up of 19 amino acids. The V end lost 2 bases, the J end lost 0 bases, and 21 bases lay between the germline ends. CDR3 bases: TGTGCCAGCAGCTTATATGTTCGCTGGGGTGGGGGCAGCACAGATACGCAGTATTTT. Amino acids: CASSLYVRWGGGSTDTQYF. Filled out from reference TRBV7-2 and TRBJ2-3, the complete variable domain reads GAGVSQSPSNKVTEKGKDVELRCDPISGHTALYWYRQSLGQGLEFLIYFQGNSAPDKSGLPSDRFSAERTGGSVSTLTIQRTQQEDSAVYLCASSLYVRWGGGSTDTQYFGPGTRLTVL.

The V gene is TRBV19, the J gene TRBJ2-5; D is ambiguous. The germline CDR1 and CDR2 sequences are LNHDA and SQIVND (reference sequence). CDR3 size: 13 residues. V was trimmed by 4 bases and J by 3 bases, leaving 9 bases between them. This CDR3 reads CASSSVGEETQYF. As DNA, the CDR3 is TGTGCCAGTAGTAGTGTAGGAGAAGAGACCCAGTACTTC.

The CDR3, as DNA: TGTGCCAGTCATCCTGGGAGTAGCGGGAGAAGGAATGAGCAGTTCTTC. This codes for CASHPGSSGRRNEQFF. This rearrangement joins TRBV19 to TRBJ2-1, with TRBD2 matching over 9 bases. This CDR3 is 16 amino acids long. Trimming cost V 8 bases and J 7 bases; bases outside gene matches: 15. CDR1 is LNHDA, CDR2 SQIVND, per germline (reference sequence).

This chain connects TRBV12-3 or TRBV12-4 to TRBJ2-3, with 8 bases lining up with TRBD1. Germline trimming cut 6 bases from V and 9 bases from J; bases unmatched to any gene: 14. The CDR3 consists of 15 residues. CDR3: CASSQGAASSLTQYF. The DNA of the CDR3 is TGTGCCAGCAGCCAGGGGGCTGCTAGCAGTTTAACGCAGTATTTT.

J is TRBJ1-2 and V is TRBV6-5, with D uncertain. Between the trimmed V and J ends, which lost 0 bases and 6 bases, there was a span of 14 bases. Germline V lookup: CDR1 MNHEY, CDR2 SVGAGI. The CDR3 is made up of 15 amino acids. The CDR3 reads CASSYSPDRTNGYTF. DNA of the CDR3: TGTGCCAGCAGTTACTCCCCAGACCGGACTAATGGCTACACCTTC.

The chain uses TRBV5-1 and TRBJ1-6, with TRBD1 identical over 7 bases. The ends lost 4 bases at V and 7 bases at J; junction bases unmatched: 8. The CDR3 spans 15 residues. Looked up from germline, CDR1 is SGHRS and CDR2 is YFSETQ. The CDR3 sequence: CASSPEGQPNSPLHF. For the CDR3, the DNA is TGCGCCAGCAGCCCGGAGGGACAGCCGAATTCACCCCTCCACTTT.

This clonotype was seen a few times. The J gene is TRBJ2-7, the V gene TRBV28; D is tentatively TRBD1 or TRBD2 (5 bases each). CDR3 length: 11 amino acids. CDR1 is MDHEN and CDR2 is SYDVKM in the germline V gene. The V end lost 7 bases, the J end lost 3 bases, and 7 bases lay between the germline ends. The CDR3 nucleotides read TGTGCCAGCACGGGACGCTACGAGCAGTACTTC. Translating it yields CASTGRYEQYF. The variable domain in full, completed from reference TRBV28 and TRBJ2-7, reads DVKVTQSSRYLVKRTGEKVFLECVQDMDHENMFWYRQDPGLGLRLIYFSYDVKMKEKGDIPEGYSVSREKKERFSLILESASTNQTSMYLCASTGRYEQYFGPGTRLTVT.